This T cell receptor (beta chain) appears in the sequencing data of a study of T cell responses to AZD1222 COVID-19 vaccine. Assay: immunoSEQ multiplex PCR; the TCRdb copy retains only in-frame clones and omits some. The sample comprises 90,000 to 150,000 clones, approximately 86% of which are singletons, and around 2.4% rests with the top ten. This CDR3 region has 14 residues. Trimming at V came to 4 bases and at J to 5 bases, leaving 1 base not matched to a gene. Germline CDR1 and CDR2: SGHDT and YYEEEE. A remark on this clone: Its antigen is not known.

Study results and caveats: Spike-specific TCR breadth rose after two AZD1222 doses, and depth rose as well. Researchers report vaccine-associated CD4 TCRs spanning spike, with dominance at 160-218 and 743-854.

The sequence derives from an adult in good health. The sample in question was peripheral blood, obtained on day 0 of AZD1222 vaccination. The chain uses TRBV5-6 and TRBJ1-6; 9 bases map to TRBD1. CDR3 sequence reads: CASSRTGDNSPLHF. Written as DNA, the CDR3 is TGTGCCAGCAGCCGGACAGGGGATAATTCACCCCTCCACTTT.